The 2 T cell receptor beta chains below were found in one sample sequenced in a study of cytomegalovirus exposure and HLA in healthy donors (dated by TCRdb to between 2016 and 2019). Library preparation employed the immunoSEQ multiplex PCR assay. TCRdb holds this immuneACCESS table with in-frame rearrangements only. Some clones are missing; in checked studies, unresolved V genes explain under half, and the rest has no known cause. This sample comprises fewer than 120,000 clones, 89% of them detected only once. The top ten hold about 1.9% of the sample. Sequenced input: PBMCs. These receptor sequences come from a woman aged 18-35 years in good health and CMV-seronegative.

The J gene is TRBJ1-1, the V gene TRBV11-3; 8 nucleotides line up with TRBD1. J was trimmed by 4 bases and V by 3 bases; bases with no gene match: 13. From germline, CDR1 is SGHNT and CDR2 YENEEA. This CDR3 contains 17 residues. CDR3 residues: CASSFFGGQGAFTEAFF. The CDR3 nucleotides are TGTGCCAGCAGCTTTTTTGGTGGTCAGGGGGCTTTCACTGAAGCTTTCTTT.

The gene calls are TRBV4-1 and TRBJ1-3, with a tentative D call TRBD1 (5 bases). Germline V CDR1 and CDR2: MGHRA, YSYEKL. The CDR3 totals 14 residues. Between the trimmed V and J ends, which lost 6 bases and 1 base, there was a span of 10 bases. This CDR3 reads CASRPPGSGNTIYF. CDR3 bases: TGCGCCAGCAGACCCCCAGGGTCTGGAAACACCATATATTTT.